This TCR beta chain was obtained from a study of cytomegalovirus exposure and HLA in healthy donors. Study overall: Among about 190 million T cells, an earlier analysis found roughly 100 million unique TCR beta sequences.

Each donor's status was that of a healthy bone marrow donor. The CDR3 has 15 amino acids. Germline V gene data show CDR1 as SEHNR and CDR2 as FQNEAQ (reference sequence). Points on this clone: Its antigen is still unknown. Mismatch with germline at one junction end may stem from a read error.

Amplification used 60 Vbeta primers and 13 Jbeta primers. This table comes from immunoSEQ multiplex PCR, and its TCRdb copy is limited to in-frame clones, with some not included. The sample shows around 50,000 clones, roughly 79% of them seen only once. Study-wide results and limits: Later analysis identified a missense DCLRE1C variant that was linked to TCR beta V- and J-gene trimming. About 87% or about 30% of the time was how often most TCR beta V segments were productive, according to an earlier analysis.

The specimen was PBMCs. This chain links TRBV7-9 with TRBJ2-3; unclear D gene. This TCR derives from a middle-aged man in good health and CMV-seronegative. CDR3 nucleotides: TGTTCCAGCAGCTTTGGTGACTCTAGCACAGATACGCAGTATTTT. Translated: CSSSFGDSSTDTQYF.